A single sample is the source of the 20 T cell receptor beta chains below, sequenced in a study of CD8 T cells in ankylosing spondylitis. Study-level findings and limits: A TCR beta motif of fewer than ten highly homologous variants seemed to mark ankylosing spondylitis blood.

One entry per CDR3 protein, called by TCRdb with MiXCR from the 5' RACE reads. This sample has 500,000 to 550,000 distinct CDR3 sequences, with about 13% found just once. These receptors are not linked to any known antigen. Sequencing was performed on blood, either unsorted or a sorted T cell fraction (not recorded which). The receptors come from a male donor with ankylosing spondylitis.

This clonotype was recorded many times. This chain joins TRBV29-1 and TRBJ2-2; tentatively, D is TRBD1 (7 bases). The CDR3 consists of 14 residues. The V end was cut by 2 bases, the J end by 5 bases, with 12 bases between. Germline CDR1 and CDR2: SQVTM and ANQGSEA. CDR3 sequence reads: CSVEKQGRTGELFF. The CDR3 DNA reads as TGCAGCGTTGAAAAACAGGGGAGGACCGGGGAGCTGTTTTTT.

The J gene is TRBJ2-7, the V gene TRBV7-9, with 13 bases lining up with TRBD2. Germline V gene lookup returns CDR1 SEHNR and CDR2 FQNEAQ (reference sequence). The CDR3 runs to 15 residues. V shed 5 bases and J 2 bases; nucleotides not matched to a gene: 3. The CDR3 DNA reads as TGTGCCAGCAGCCGAGGACTAGCGGGAGCCTACGAGCAGTACTTC. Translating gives CASSRGLAGAYEQYF.

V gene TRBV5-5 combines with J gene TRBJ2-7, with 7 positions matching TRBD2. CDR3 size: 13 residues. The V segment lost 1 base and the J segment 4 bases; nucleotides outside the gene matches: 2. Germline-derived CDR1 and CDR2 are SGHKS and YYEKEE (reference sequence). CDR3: CASSLSSGYEQYF. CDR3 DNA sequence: TGTGCCAGCAGCTTGTCTAGCGGTTACGAGCAGTACTTC.

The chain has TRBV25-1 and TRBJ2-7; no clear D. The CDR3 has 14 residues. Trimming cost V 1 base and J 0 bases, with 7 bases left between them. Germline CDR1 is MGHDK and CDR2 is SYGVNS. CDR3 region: CASSEWQISYEQYF. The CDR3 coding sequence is TGTGCCAGCAGTGAATGGCAGATCTCCTACGAGCAGTACTTC.

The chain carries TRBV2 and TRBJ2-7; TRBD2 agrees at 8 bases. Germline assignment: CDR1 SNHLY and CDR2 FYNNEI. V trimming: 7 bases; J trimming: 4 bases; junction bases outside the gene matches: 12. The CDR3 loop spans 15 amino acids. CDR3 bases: TGTGCCAGCACCCTCAGAGCGGGACTAGTTTACGAGCAGTACTTC. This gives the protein CASTLRAGLVYEQYF.

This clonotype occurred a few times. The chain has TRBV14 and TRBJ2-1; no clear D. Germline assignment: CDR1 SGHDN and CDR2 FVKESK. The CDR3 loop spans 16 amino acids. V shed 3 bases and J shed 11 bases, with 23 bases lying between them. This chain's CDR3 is CASSQPKRAGVSQQFF. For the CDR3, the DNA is TGTGCCAGCAGCCAGCCCAAAAGGGCTGGGGTATCCCAGCAGTTCTTC.

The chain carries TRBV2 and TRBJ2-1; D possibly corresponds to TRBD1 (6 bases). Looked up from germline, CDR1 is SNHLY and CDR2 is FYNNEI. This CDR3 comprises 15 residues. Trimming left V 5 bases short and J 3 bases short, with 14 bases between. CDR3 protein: CASSPGGQHYNEQFF. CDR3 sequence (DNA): TGTGCCAGCAGTCCAGGAGGACAGCACTACAATGAGCAGTTCTTC.

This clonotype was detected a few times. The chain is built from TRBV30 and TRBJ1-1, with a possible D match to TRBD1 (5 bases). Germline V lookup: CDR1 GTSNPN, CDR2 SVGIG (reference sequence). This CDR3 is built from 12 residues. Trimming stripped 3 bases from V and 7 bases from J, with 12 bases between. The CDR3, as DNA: TGTGCCTGGAGCGCCCGGGACGGTGAAGCTTTCTTT. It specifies CAWSARDGEAFF.

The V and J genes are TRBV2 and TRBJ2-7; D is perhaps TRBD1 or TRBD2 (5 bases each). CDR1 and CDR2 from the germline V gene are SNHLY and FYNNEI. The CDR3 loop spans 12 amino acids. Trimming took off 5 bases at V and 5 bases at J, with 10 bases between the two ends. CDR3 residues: CASSYEGNEQYF. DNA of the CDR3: TGTGCCAGCAGTTATGAGGGGAACGAGCAGTACTTC.

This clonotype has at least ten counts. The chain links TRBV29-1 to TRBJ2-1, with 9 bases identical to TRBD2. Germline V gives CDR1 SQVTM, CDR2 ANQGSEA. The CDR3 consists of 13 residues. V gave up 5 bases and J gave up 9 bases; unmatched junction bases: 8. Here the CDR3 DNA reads TGCAGCGTTCGGGTAGCGGGAGTTGGTGAGCAGTTCTTC. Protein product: CSVRVAGVGEQFF.

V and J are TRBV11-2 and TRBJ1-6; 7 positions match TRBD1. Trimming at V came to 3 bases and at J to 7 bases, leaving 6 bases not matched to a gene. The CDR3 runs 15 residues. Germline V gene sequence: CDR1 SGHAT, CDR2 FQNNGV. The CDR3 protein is CASSFIQGMNSPLHF. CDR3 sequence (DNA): TGTGCCAGCAGCTTTATACAGGGGATGAATTCACCCCTCCACTTT.

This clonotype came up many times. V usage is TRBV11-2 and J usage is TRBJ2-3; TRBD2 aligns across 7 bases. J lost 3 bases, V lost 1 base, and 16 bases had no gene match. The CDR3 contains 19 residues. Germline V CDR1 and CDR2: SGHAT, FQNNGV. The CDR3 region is CASSLGGGDPFGWTDTQYF. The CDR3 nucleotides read TGTGCCAGCAGCTTAGGGGGGGGGGACCCCTTTGGGTGGACAGATACGCAGTATTTT.

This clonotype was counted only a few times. The CDR3: CAISEGIKWAQYV. CDR3 DNA sequence: TGTGCCATCAGTGAGGGTATTAAATGGGCGCAGTACGTC. The chain is built from TRBV10-3 and TRBJ2-7; D not resolved. The length of the CDR3 is 13 residues. Trimming shortened V by 2 bases and J by 9 bases, and 14 bases separated the two germline ends. Germline V gene lookup returns CDR1 ENHRY and CDR2 SYGVKD.

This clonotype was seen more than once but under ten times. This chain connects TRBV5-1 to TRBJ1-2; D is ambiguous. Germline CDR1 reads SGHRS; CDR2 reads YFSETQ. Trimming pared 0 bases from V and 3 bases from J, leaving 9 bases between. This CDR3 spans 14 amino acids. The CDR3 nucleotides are TGCGCCAGCAGCTTGGGGTGGGCGGACTATGGCTACACCTTC. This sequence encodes CASSLGWADYGYTF.

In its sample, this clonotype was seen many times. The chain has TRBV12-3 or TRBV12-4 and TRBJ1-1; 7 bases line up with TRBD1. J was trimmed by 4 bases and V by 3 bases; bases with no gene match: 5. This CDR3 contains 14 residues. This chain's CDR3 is CASSLRGLGTEAFF. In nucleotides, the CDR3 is TGTGCCAGCAGTTTGAGGGGGCTCGGCACTGAAGCTTTCTTT.

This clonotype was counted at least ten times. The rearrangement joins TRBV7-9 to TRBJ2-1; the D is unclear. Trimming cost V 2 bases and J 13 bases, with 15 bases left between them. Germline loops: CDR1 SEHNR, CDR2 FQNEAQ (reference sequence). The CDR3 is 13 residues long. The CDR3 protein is CASSLLGSNRQFF. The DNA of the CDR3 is TGTGCCAGCAGCTTACTCGGCTCTAATCGACAGTTCTTC.

This chain's CDR3 is CASSSIRGDTQYF. CDR3 nucleotide sequence: TGTGCCAGCAGCTCAATACGCGGGGATACGCAGTATTTT. V and J are TRBV11-2 and TRBJ2-3; tentatively, D is TRBD2 (5 bases). V was shortened by 4 bases and J by 6 bases, with 11 bases between the two germline ends. The CDR3 contains 13 residues. Germline CDR1 and CDR2: SGHAT and FQNNGV. Variable domain in full (rest from reference TRBV11-2 and TRBJ2-3): EAGVAQSPRYKIIEKRQSVAFWCNPISGHATLYWYQQILGQGPKLLIQFQNNGVVDDSQLPKDRFSAERLKGVDSTLKIQPAKLEDSAVYLCASSSIRGDTQYFGPGTRLTVL.

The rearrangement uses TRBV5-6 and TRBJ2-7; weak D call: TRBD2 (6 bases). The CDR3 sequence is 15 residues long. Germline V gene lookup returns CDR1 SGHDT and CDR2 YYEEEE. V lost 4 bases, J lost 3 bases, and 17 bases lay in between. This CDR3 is CASSGGLPVLYEQYV. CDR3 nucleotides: TGTGCCAGCAGCGGCGGACTACCCGTTCTCTACGAGCAGTACGTC.

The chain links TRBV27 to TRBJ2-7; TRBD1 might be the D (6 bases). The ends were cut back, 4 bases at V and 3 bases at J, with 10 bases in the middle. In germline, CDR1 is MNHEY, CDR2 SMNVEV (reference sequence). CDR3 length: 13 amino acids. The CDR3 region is CASSWDTGYEQYF. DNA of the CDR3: TGTGCCAGCAGTTGGGACACCGGCTACGAGCAGTACTTC.

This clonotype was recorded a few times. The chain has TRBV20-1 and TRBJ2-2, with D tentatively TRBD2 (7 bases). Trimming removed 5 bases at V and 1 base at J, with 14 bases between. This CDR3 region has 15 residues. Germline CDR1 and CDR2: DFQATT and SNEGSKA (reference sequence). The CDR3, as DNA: TGCAGTGCTTACGGGGGAGGGGGGAACACCGGGGAGCTGTTTTTT. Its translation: CSAYGGGGNTGELFF.